This T cell receptor (beta chain) was recovered during a study of T-cell memory formation after mild COVID-19. CDR1 and CDR2 from the germline V gene are SQVTM and ANQGSEA. The CDR3 loop spans 8 amino acids. V dropped 1 base and J dropped 14 bases, with 3 bases sitting between them. General observations from the study: Detection of some responders pre-infection suggested pre-existing cross-reactive memory T cells participated.

TCRdb processed the 5' RACE reads anew with MiXCR; each CDR3 protein has one entry. The sample contains more than 450,000 distinct CDR3 sequences, roughly 17% of which appear only once. To note about this clonotype: Its antigen is currently unknown.

This sequence was found in an adult woman who had mild COVID-19 (a few samples of this study predate the infection). Cell type and time point are not known. The rearrangement joins TRBV29-1 to TRBJ1-3, with D unclear. Sequencing was done on a sample of PBMCs or a T cell subset sorted from them (not recorded which). The CDR3 reads CSVEGVYF. The CDR3 bases are TGCAGCGTTGAAGGCGTATATTTT.